Below, 2 T cell receptor beta chains from the same sample are listed, as sequenced in a study of cytotoxic CD8 clonotypes in ibrutinib-treated CLL. Produced via immunoSEQ multiplex PCR; TCRdb's table is partial and in-frame only. Of 150,000 to 200,000 clones listed, roughly 72% were seen once; the top ten hold roughly an eighth. The sample consisted of PBMCs, taken after 24 months of ibrutinib treatment. These receptors all come from a human donor with chronic lymphocytic leukemia.

The chain couples TRBV4-2 to TRBJ1-1, with D perhaps matching TRBD1 (5 bases). Germline V gene sequence: CDR1 LGHNA, CDR2 YNFKEQ. V was trimmed by 0 bases and J by 0 bases, leaving 11 bases between them. The CDR3 sequence is 16 residues long. CDR3 residues: CASSQETGDLNTEAFF. The CDR3 DNA reads TGTGCCAGCAGCCAAGAAACGGGGGATCTGAACACTGAAGCTTTCTTT.

Only one count was recorded for this clone. The V call is TRBV28, the J call TRBJ2-2; 12 positions match TRBD2. Trimming removed 5 bases from V and 8 bases from J; junction bases left unmatched: 12. CDR1 is MDHEN, CDR2 SYDVKM, per germline. This CDR3 region has 17 residues. The CDR3 nucleotides read TGTGCCAGCAGTCCCCCCGGACTAGCGGGGCGAGGAGGGGAGCTGTTTTTT. Its translation is CASSPPGLAGRGGELFF.